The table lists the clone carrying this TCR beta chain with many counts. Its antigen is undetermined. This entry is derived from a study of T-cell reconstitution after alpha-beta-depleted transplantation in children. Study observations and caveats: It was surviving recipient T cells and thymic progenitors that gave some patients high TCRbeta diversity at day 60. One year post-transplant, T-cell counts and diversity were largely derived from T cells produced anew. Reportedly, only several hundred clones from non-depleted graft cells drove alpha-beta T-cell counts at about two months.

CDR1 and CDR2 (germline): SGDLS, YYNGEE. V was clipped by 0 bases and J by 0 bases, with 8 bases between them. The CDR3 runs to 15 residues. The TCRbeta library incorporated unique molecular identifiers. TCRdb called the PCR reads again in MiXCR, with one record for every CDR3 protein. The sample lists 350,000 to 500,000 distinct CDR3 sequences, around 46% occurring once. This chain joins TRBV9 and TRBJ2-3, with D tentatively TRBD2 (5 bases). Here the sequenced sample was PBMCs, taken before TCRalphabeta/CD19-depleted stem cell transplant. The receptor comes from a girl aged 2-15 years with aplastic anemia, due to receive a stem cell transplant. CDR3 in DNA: TGTGCCAGCAGCGTAGAGAGGACTAGCACAGATACGCAGTATTTT. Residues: CASSVERTSTDTQYF.